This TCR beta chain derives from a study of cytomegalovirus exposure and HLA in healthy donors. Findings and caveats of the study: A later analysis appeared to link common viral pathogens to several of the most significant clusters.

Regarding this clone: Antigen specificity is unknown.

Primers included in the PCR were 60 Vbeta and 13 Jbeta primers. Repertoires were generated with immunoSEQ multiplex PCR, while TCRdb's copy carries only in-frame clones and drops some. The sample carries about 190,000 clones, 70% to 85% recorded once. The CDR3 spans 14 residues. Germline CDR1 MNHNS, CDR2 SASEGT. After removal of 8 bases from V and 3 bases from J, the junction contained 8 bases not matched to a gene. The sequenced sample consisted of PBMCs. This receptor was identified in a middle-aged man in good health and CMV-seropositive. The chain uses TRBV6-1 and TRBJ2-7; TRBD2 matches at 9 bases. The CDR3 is CASEGGTSLYEQYF. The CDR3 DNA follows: TGTGCCAGCGAAGGAGGGACTAGCCTCTACGAGCAGTACTTC.